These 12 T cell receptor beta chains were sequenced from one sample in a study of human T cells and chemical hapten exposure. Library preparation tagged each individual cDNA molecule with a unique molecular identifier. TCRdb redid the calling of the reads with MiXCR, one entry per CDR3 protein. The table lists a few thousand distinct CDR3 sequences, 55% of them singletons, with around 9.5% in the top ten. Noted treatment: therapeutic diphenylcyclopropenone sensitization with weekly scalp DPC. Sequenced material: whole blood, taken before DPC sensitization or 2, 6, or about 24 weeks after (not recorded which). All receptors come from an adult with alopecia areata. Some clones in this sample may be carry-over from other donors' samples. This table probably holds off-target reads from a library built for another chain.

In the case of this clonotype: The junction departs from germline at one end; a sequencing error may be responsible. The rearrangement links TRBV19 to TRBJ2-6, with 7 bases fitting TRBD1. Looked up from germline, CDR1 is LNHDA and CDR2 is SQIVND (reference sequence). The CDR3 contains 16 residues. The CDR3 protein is CASSRDSNSGANVLTF. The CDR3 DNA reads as TGTGCCAGCAGTAGGGACAGCAACTCTGGGGCCAACGTCCTGACTTTC. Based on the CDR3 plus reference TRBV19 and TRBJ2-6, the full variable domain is DGGITQSPKYLFRKEGQNVTLSCEQNLNHDAMYWYRQDPGQGLRLIYYSQIVNDFQKGDIAEGYSVSREKKESFPLTVTSAQKNPTAFYLCASSRDSNSGANVLTFGAGSRLTVL.

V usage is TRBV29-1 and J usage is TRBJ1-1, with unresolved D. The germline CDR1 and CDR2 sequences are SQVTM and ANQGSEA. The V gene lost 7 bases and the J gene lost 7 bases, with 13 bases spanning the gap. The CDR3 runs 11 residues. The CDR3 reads CSGFGINEAFF. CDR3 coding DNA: TGCAGCGGTTTCGGGATAAATGAAGCTTTCTTT.

CDR3 DNA: TGTGCCAGCAGCCGGAGGGCGGTCTCTGGGGCCAACGTCCTGACTTTC. It encodes CASSRRAVSGANVLTF. The chain links TRBV14 to TRBJ2-6, with D perhaps TRBD2 (6 bases). The CDR3 is 16 residues long. Trimming removed 4 bases from V and 0 bases from J, with 10 bases in between. The germline V gene encodes CDR1 SGHDN and CDR2 FVKESK. Full variable domain (outside the CDR3, taken from reference TRBV14 and TRBJ2-6): EAGVTQFPSHSVIEKGQTVTLRCDPISGHDNLYWYRRVMGKEIKFLLHFVKESKQDESGMPNNRFLAERTGGTYSTLKVQPAELEDSGVYFCASSRRAVSGANVLTFGAGSRLTVL.

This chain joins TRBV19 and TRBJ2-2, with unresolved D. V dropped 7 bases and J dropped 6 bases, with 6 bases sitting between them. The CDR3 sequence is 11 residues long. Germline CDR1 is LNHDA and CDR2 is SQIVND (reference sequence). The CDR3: CASNDAGELFF. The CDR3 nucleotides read TGTGCCAGTAACGACGCCGGGGAGCTGTTTTTT.

The CDR3 sequence: CASSFLANQETQYF. The CDR3 region has the DNA TGTGCCAGCAGCTTCCTAGCGAACCAAGAGACCCAGTACTTC. The chain links TRBV11-2 to TRBJ2-5, with D maybe TRBD2 (6 bases). Germline V gene lookup returns CDR1 SGHAT and CDR2 FQNNGV. Trimming cost V 3 bases and J 0 bases, with 8 bases left between them. The CDR3 has 14 residues.

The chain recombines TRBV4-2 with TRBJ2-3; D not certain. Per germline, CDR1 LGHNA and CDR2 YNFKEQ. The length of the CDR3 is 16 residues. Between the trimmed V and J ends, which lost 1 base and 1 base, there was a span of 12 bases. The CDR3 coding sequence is TGTGCCAGCAGCCAAGTTGGGGATTGGGGCACAGATACGCAGTATTTT. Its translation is CASSQVGDWGTDTQYF.

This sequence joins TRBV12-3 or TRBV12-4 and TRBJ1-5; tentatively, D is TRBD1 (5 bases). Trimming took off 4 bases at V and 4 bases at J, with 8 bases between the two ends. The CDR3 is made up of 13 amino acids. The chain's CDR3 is CASSYRPNQPQHF. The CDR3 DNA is TGTGCCAGCAGTTACAGGCCGAATCAGCCCCAGCATTTT.

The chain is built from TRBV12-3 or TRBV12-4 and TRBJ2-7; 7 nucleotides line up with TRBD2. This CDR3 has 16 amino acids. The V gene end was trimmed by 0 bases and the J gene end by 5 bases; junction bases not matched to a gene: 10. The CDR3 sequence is CASSLARWTSRHEQYF. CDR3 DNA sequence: TGTGCCAGCAGTTTAGCCCGATGGACTAGTCGGCACGAGCAGTACTTC.

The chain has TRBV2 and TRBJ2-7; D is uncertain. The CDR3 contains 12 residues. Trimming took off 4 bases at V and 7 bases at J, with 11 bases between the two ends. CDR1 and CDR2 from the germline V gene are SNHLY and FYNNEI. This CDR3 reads CASSAYGREQYF. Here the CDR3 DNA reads TGTGCCAGCAGTGCGTACGGGCGTGAGCAGTACTTC.

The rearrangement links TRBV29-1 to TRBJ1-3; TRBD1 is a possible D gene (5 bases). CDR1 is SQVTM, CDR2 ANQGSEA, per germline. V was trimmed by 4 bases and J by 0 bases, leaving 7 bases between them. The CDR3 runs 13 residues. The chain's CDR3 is CSVGQSSGNTIYF. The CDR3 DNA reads TGCAGCGTTGGACAGTCCTCTGGAAACACCATATATTTT. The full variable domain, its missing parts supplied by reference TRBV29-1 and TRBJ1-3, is SAVISQKPSRDICQRGTSLTIQCQVDSQVTMMFWYRQQPGQSLTLIATANQGSEATYESGFVIDKFPISRPNLTFSTLTVSNMSPEDSSIYLCSVGQSSGNTIYFGEGSWLTVV.

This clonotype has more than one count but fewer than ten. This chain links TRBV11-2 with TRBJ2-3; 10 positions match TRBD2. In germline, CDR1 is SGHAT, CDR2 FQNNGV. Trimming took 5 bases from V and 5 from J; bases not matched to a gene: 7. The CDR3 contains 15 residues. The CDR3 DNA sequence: TGTGCCAGCAGCCGGATGGGACTAGCGAAAGATACGCAGTATTTT. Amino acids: CASSRMGLAKDTQYF.

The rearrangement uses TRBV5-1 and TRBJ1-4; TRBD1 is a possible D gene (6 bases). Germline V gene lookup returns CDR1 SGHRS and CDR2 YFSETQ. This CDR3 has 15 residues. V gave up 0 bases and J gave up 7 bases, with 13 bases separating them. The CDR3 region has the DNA TGCGCCAGCAGCTTGGCCAGCAGGGGCGGTGAAAAACTGTTTTTT. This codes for CASSLASRGGEKLFF.